The following is a TCR beta chain sequence with its context. Measured with immunoSEQ multiplex PCR; TCRdb has only the in-frame clones, and not every one. The sample lists fewer than 300,000 clones; about 90% were seen once. The sample is drawn from a study of blood T cell repertoires in COVID-19. Turning to the study itself: Samples came from the United States, Italy and Spain, spanning acute and convalescent COVID-19.

The CDR3 is 16 residues long. Trimming removed 3 bases from V and 1 base from J, with 14 bases in between. Germline V gene data show CDR1 as MGHDK and CDR2 as SYGVNS. Sample: peripheral blood. V gene TRBV25-1 combines with J gene TRBJ2-3, with TRBD2 as a possible D gene (5 bases). This receptor was taken from a woman aged 45-65 years with COVID-19, enrolled during active disease. CDR3 nucleotide sequence: TGTGCCAGCAGTGACCTAGAACTGGGAGGCACAGATACGCAGTATTTT. This encodes CASSDLELGGTDTQYF.